This T cell receptor (beta chain) was obtained from a study of cytotoxic CD8 clonotypes in ibrutinib-treated CLL. Of note for this clone: Its specificity is not known.

Study-level points and caveats: Clonality was higher at baseline than in age-matched healthy donors and tracked circulating CD8+ T-cell counts.

Germline CDR1 reads MNHNS; CDR2 reads SASEGT. The V end lost 2 bases, the J end lost 1 base, and 11 bases lay between the germline ends. The CDR3 extends over 15 amino acids. Method: immunoSEQ multiplex PCR; TCRdb's copy keeps in-frame clones and lacks some. The data contain 20,000 to 25,000 clones, approximately 71% of them singletons. Here the sequenced sample was PBMCs, taken after 12 months of ibrutinib treatment. This receptor was identified in a human donor with chronic lymphocytic leukemia. The chain has TRBV6-1 and TRBJ2-5; D is ambiguous. The CDR3, as DNA: TGTGCCAGCAGTGAACACGTGGGCCCCCAAGAGACCCAGTACTTC. It translates to CASSEHVGPQETQYF.